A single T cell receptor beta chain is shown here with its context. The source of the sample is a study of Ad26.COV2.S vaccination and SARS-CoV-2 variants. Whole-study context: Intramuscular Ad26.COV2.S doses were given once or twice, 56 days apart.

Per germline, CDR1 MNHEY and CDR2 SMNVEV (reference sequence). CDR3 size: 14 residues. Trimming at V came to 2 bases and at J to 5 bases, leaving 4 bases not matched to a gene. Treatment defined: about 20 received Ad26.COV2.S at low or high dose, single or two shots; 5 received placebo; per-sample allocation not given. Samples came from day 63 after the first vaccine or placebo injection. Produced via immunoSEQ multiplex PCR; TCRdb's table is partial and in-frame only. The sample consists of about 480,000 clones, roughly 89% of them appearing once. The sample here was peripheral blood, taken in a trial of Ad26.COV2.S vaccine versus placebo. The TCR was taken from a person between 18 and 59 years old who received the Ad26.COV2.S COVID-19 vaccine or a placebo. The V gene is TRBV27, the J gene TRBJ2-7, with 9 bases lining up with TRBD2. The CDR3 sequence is CASSLLAGIHEQYF. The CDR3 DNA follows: TGTGCCAGCAGTTTACTAGCGGGAATCCACGAGCAGTACTTC.